A single T cell receptor (beta chain) is shown here with its context. Clones were read by immunoSEQ multiplex PCR, and TCRdb kept only the in-frame ones, dropping some. Across about 190,000 clones, the top ten clones capture more than 2% of the sample. The sample belongs to a study of control samples from healthy donors and cancer patients. Sequences were obtained from blood. The sequence was obtained from a woman in her 30s in good health.

CDR3 sequence reads: CASSQEGTGRNQPQHF. CDR3 in DNA: TGCGCCAGCAGCCAAGAGGGGACAGGGCGCAATCAGCCCCAGCATTTT. The chain employs TRBV4-1 and TRBJ1-5, with TRBD1 identical over 9 bases. The CDR3 contains 16 residues. Trimming removed 0 bases from V and 2 bases from J; junction bases left unmatched: 2. Germline lookup yields CDR1 MGHRA and CDR2 YSYEKL.